This is a list of T cell receptor beta chains from one sample in a study of cytomegalovirus exposure and HLA in healthy donors. Clones were sequenced by immunoSEQ multiplex PCR, and TCRdb holds only the in-frame ones, with some missing. The data show approximately 90,000 clones, around 8% seen once. Sequenced input: PBMCs. Source of these receptors: a man aged 45-65 years in good health and CMV-seronegative. Both conserved end residues are part of each CDR3. A D gene is named only where the DNA matches it firmly. The listing skips clone size in some rows; elsewhere it reads once, few, many or a size class.

D gene	clone size	J gene	V gene	CDR3 protein	CDR3 DNA
-	-	TRBJ2-7	TRBV28	CATQVPGRSYEQYF	TGTGCCACCCAGGTCCCTGGAAGGTCCTACGAGCAGTACTTC
TRBD1	few	TRBJ1-5	TRBV28	CASSSLGTGVFQPQHF	TGTGCCAGCAGTTCTCTAGGGACAGGGGTTTTTCAGCCCCAGCATTTT
TRBD1	few	TRBJ2-3	TRBV4-3	CASSQDRGSGDTQYF	TGCGCCAGCAGCCAAGACAGGGGGTCCGGAGATACGCAGTATTTT
TRBD1	few	TRBJ2-7	TRBV2	CASSPGQLYEQYF	TGTGCCAGCAGCCCGGGACAGTTATACGAGCAGTACTTC
TRBD2	few	TRBJ2-3	TRBV25-1	CASSGGLAWDTDTQYF	TGTGCCAGCAGTGGTGGACTAGCTTGGGACACAGATACGCAGTATTTT
-	-	TRBJ2-7	TRBV27	CASSLGLSYEQYF	TGTGCCAGCAGTTTGGGACTTTCCTACGAGCAGTACTTC
TRBD1	few	TRBJ2-1	TRBV13	CASSSVTGANEQFF	TGTGCCAGCAGCTCGGTGACAGGGGCTAATGAGCAGTTCTTC
TRBD1	-	TRBJ2-5	TRBV9	CASSLGQGSKETQYF	TGTGCCAGCAGCCTCGGACAGGGTAGTAAGGAGACCCAGTACTTC
TRBD2	few	TRBJ2-1	TRBV5-5	CASSLVRGGYNEQFF	TGTGCCAGCAGCTTGGTGCGGGGGGGGTACAATGAGCAGTTCTTC
-	-	TRBJ2-1	TRBV21-1	CASSPEGRAYNEQFF	TGTGCCAGCAGCCCCGAGGGCAGAGCCTACAATGAGCAGTTCTTC
TRBD1	-	TRBJ2-5	TRBV19	CARSPPGNRGDQETQYF	TGTGCCAGATCCCCCCCGGGAAACAGGGGCGACCAAGAGACCCAGTACTTC
TRBD1	-	TRBJ1-1	TRBV9	CASSVTGTGGTEAFF	TGTGCCAGCAGCGTGACCGGGACAGGGGGCACTGAAGCTTTCTTT
-	-	TRBJ2-3	TRBV10-1	CASSSDAKGSDTQYF	TGCGCCAGCAGTAGCGACGCAAAGGGGTCAGATACGCAGTATTTT
-	few	TRBJ2-3	TRBV2	CASLPYTDTQYF	TGTGCCAGTCTGCCCTACACAGATACGCAGTATTTT
TRBD2	few	TRBJ2-5	TRBV4-2	CASSPSSGSETQYF	TGTGCCAGCAGCCCTTCGAGCGGGAGTGAGACCCAGTACTTC
-	-	TRBJ2-1	TRBV5-1	CASSFSGLAYEQFF	TGCGCCAGCAGCTTTAGCGGCCTAGCCTATGAGCAGTTCTTC
-	few	TRBJ2-1	TRBV7-8	CASSFAGTFYNEQFF	TGTGCCAGCAGCTTCGCCGGGACATTCTACAATGAGCAGTTCTTC
TRBD2	few	TRBJ2-1	TRBV19	CAGGHKGPSGRHGGGNEQFF	TGTGCCGGCGGTCATAAGGGGCCTAGCGGGAGGCACGGCGGGGGCAATGAGCAGTTCTTC
-	-	TRBJ1-2	TRBV6-1	CASSLPTQDGYTF	TGTGCCAGCAGTCTCCCGACCCAGGATGGCTACACCTTC
-	few	TRBJ1-1	TRBV9	CASSVDPRGGTEAFF	TGTGCCAGCAGCGTAGACCCCAGGGGTGGCACTGAAGCTTTCTTT
-	-	TRBJ2-4	TRBV28	CASSKAAKNIQYF	TGTGCCAGCAGTAAAGCGGCCAAAAACATTCAGTACTTC
TRBD1	-	TRBJ1-2	TRBV5-6	CASRRGQGTGYTF	TGTGCCAGCAGGCGAGGACAGGGCACGGGCTACACCTTC
TRBD1	-	TRBJ1-3	TRBV28	CASTRGRDGNTIYF	TGTGCCAGTACCAGGGGGCGGGATGGAAACACCATATATTTT
-	few	TRBJ2-7	TRBV5-1	CASSPEGREQYF	TGCGCCAGCAGCCCGGAGGGTCGTGAGCAGTACTTC
TRBD1	few	TRBJ2-3	TRBV5-6	CASSFTGVYTQYF	TGTGCCAGCAGCTTTACAGGGGTCTATACGCAGTATTTT
-	-	TRBJ2-2	TRBV7-9	CASSFRYRAITGELFF	TGTGCCAGCAGTTTTAGGTACAGGGCGATCACCGGGGAGCTGTTTTTT
TRBD1	-	TRBJ2-1	TRBV19	CASSPDRGSYNEQFF	TGTGCCAGTAGTCCCGACAGGGGTTCCTACAATGAGCAGTTCTTC
TRBD1	few	TRBJ1-4	TRBV27	CASRTNYARDRGQATNEKLFF	TGTGCCAGCAGGACCAATTATGCCAGGGACAGGGGGCAGGCAACTAATGAAAAACTGTTTTTT
-	few	TRBJ2-3	TRBV28	CASSTYTDTQYF	TGTGCCAGCAGTACCTACACAGATACGCAGTATTTT
TRBD1	few	TRBJ2-5	TRBV30	CAWSRLGQQETQYF	TGTGCCTGGAGCCGACTGGGACAGCAAGAGACCCAGTACTTC
TRBD2	-	TRBJ2-1	TRBV7-2	CASSLASGGYNEQFF	TGTGCCAGCAGCTTAGCTAGCGGGGGGTACAATGAGCAGTTCTTC
TRBD1	-	TRBJ2-7	TRBV28	CASSSGQGVYEQYF	TGTGCCAGCAGTTCGGGACAGGGGGTATACGAGCAGTACTTC
-	few	TRBJ1-5	TRBV18	CASSPSYRDQPQHF	TGTGCCAGCTCACCATCATACAGGGATCAGCCCCAGCATTTT
-	-	TRBJ1-5	TRBV6-6	CASPLGGLQKEPQHF	TGTGCCAGCCCGCTCGGGGGACTCCAAAAGGAGCCCCAGCATTTT
TRBD1	few	TRBJ2-1	TRBV5-1	CASSEGARMNNEQFF	TGCGCCAGCAGCGAGGGGGCCAGGATGAACAATGAGCAGTTCTTC
-	-	TRBJ2-7	TRBV6-1	CASIVSYEQYF	TGTGCCAGCATCGTTTCCTACGAGCAGTACTTC
-	few	TRBJ2-5	TRBV7-8	CASSSHRESQYF	TGTGCCAGCAGCTCCCACAGGGAATCCCAGTACTTC
TRBD1	few	TRBJ1-2	TRBV27	CASSLAAGTGSRYGYTF	TGTGCCAGCAGTTTAGCCGCCGGGACAGGGAGTCGTTATGGCTACACCTTC
-	few	TRBJ1-3	TRBV6-1	CASSRGFGNTIYF	TGTGCCAGCAGCAGGGGTTTCGGAAACACCATATATTTT
TRBD2	-	TRBJ2-1	TRBV5-1	CASRNGTSVYNEQFF	TGCGCCAGCAGAAATGGGACTAGCGTATACAATGAGCAGTTCTTC
TRBD1	-	TRBJ2-5	TRBV29-1	CSVDTGGETQYF	TGCAGCGTTGATACAGGGGGCGAGACCCAGTACTTC
-	-	TRBJ2-3	TRBV5-1	CASRGAGDTQYF	TGCGCCTCCAGGGGGGCCGGGGATACGCAGTATTTT
TRBD2	few	TRBJ2-5	TRBV10-2	CASRALAGEETQYF	TGCGCCAGCAGGGCCCTAGCGGGAGAAGAGACCCAGTACTTC
-	-	TRBJ2-5	TRBV9	CASSVDSAGRQETQYF	TGTGCCAGCAGCGTAGACTCGGCGGGTCGTCAAGAGACCCAGTACTTC
-	few	TRBJ1-2	TRBV30	CAWRDMLGYTF	TGTGCCTGGAGAGACATGTTGGGCTACACCTTC
TRBD1	-	TRBJ2-7	TRBV5-6	CASSQGTGGYEQYF	TGTGCCAGCAGCCAAGGGACAGGGGGCTACGAGCAGTACTTC
-	-	TRBJ1-3	TRBV6-4	CASSLEANSGNTIYF	TGTGCCAGCAGTCTTGAGGCAAACTCTGGAAACACCATATATTTT
-	few	TRBJ2-1	TRBV2	CASSVFRTHNEQFF	TGTGCCAGCAGTGTGTTTCGGACTCACAATGAGCAGTTCTTC
-	few	TRBJ2-1	TRBV30	CAWSARGNEQFF	TGTGCCTGGAGTGCACGGGGGAATGAGCAGTTCTTC
TRBD1	few	TRBJ2-2	TRBV6-5	CASSYLQGASGELFF	TGTGCCAGCAGTTACTTACAGGGGGCCTCCGGGGAGCTGTTTTTT
-	-	TRBJ2-1	TRBV11-3	CASSRAVVPYNEQFF	TGTGCCAGCAGCCGCGCGGTGGTTCCCTACAATGAGCAGTTCTTC